These 18 T cell receptor beta chains originate from one sample sequenced in a study of CD8 T cells in ankylosing spondylitis (dated by TCRdb to 2015 to 2018). The method behind the library was 5' RACE. Reads for this sample came from an Illumina HiSeq 2500. TCRdb itself trimmed the public reads at Q25 with fastp, ran MiXCR and retained productive beta chains. Here each entry gathers all rows of one CDR3 protein and keeps the most common genes and DNA. Present in this sample are around 210,000 distinct CDR3 sequences, 8% to 9% of which were seen just once. The ten largest clones capture more than 4% of the sample. Input material: blood, either unsorted or a sorted T cell fraction (not recorded which). The receptors stem from a female donor with ankylosing spondylitis or in good health (not recorded which).

This clonotype has at least ten counts. V gene TRBV19 combines with J gene TRBJ2-1; TRBD1 aligns across 7 bases. CDR3 size: 14 residues. The J segment lost 6 bases and the V segment lost 4 bases, leaving 6 bases of the junction unmatched. Germline V gene data show CDR1 as LNHDA and CDR2 as SQIVND (reference sequence). The chain's CDR3 is CASSTGQFGNEQFF. In nucleotides, the CDR3 is TGTGCCAGTAGTACGGGACAGTTTGGCAATGAGCAGTTCTTC.

This clonotype was counted ten times or more. The chain employs TRBV4-3 and TRBJ2-3; D uncertain. Trimming stripped 3 bases from V and 2 bases from J, with 9 bases between. This CDR3 is built from 14 residues. The germline gives CDR1 LGHNA, CDR2 YSLEER. The CDR3 spells CASSQPAITDTQYF. The CDR3 nucleotides are TGCGCCAGCAGCCAGCCCGCTATCACAGATACGCAGTATTTT.

The sample holds many counts of this clonotype. The chain carries TRBV10-2 and TRBJ2-3, with D possibly being TRBD1 (6 bases). The ends were cut back, 2 bases at V and 0 bases at J, with 12 bases in the middle. The germline gives CDR1 WSHSY, CDR2 SAAADI. CDR3 length: 16 amino acids. The CDR3 loop reads CASSEGLGASTDTQYF. CDR3 bases: TGCGCCAGCAGTGAGGGCTTGGGGGCGAGCACAGATACGCAGTATTTT.

This clonotype was found many times. The chain recombines TRBV23-1 with TRBJ2-5; 9 bases agree with TRBD2. TRBV23-1 is given ORF status, its function remaining uncertain. The J segment lost 5 bases and the V segment lost 5 bases, leaving 21 bases of the junction unmatched. This CDR3 has 19 residues. The CDR3: CASSYSPLCSGSLGETQYF. The CDR3 DNA follows: TGCGCCAGCAGTTACTCCCCGCTATGTAGCGGGAGCCTTGGGGAGACCCAGTACTTC.

There are many counts of this clonotype. The CDR3 DNA reads as TGTGCCAGCAGCCAAGATTACAGCGGGAGCACAGATACGCAGTATTTT. It translates to CASSQDYSGSTDTQYF. The chain is built from TRBV4-2 and TRBJ2-3; perhaps TRBD2 as D (6 bases). V was trimmed by 0 bases and J by 0 bases, leaving 10 bases between them. Germline V CDR1 and CDR2: LGHNA, YNFKEQ. CDR3 length equals 16 residues.

This clonotype appeared a few times. V gene TRBV19 combines with J gene TRBJ2-2; 8 nucleotides agree with TRBD1. This CDR3 is built from 15 residues. The V segment lost 7 bases and the J segment 5 bases; nucleotides outside the gene matches: 9. Germline CDR1 LNHDA, CDR2 SQIVND (reference sequence). The CDR3 coding sequence is TGTGCCAGTATTGATGAACAGGGGGTTACCGGGGAGCTGTTTTTT. Translated: CASIDEQGVTGELFF.

This clonotype appeared many times. This chain links TRBV5-1 with TRBJ2-7, with TRBD2 identical over 9 bases. Losses at the gene ends were 2 bases for V and 4 bases for J; bases not matched to a gene: 7. There are 15 residues in the CDR3. CDR1 is SGHRS and CDR2 is YFSETQ in the germline V gene. The CDR3 region has the DNA TGCGCCAGCAGCTTTAGCGGGAGAGGGGCATACGAGCAGTACTTC. Its protein is CASSFSGRGAYEQYF.

This clonotype occurred many times. The chain recombines TRBV27 with TRBJ2-7; D possibly uses TRBD1 or TRBD2 (5 bases each). CDR1 is MNHEY and CDR2 is SMNVEV in the germline V gene (reference sequence). Trimming pared 5 bases from V and 2 bases from J, leaving 10 bases between. CDR3 length: 13 amino acids. In DNA form, the CDR3 reads TGTGCCAGCAGTGGGGGACCTGCCTACGAGCAGTACTTC. Protein sequence: CASSGGPAYEQYF.

The genes are TRBV18 and TRBJ2-7; D is tentatively TRBD1 or TRBD2 (5 bases each). The V and J ends lost 2 bases and 1 base respectively, with 9 bases between them. There are 14 residues in the CDR3. Germline V gene data show CDR1 as KGHSH and CDR2 as LQKENI. The CDR3 spells CASSPRGASYEQYF. CDR3 in DNA: TGTGCCAGCTCACCAAGAGGGGCTTCCTACGAGCAGTACTTC. The full variable domain, rest sourced from reference TRBV18 and TRBJ2-7, is NAGVMQNPRHLVRRRGQEARLRCSPMKGHSHVYWYRQLPEEGLKFMVYLQKENIIDESGMPKERFSAEFPKEGPSILRIQQVVRGDSAAYFCASSPRGASYEQYFGPGTRLTVT.

Ten or more counts support this clonotype. The chain joins TRBV6-2 or TRBV6-3 to TRBJ2-2; tentatively, D is TRBD1 or TRBD2 (6 bases each). The length of the CDR3 is 14 residues. V was trimmed by 10 bases and J by 5 bases, leaving 17 bases between them. Germline-derived CDR1 and CDR2 are MNHEY and SVGEGT. Written as DNA, the CDR3 is TGTGCCATTCTCCGGGGGCCTGGAACCGGGGAGCTGTTTTTT. It specifies CAILRGPGTGELFF.

Many counts were recorded for this clonotype. The chain joins TRBV5-1 to TRBJ1-1; D uncertain. The CDR3 extends over 14 amino acids. The V gene lost 0 bases and the J gene lost 3 bases, with 9 bases spanning the gap. Germline CDR1 reads SGHRS; CDR2 reads YFSETQ. Here the CDR3 reads CASSLVGRYTEAFF. CDR3 sequence (DNA): TGCGCCAGCAGCTTGGTGGGCCGATACACTGAAGCTTTCTTT.

The chain is built from TRBV19 and TRBJ2-3; 9 bases match TRBD1. The germline V gene encodes CDR1 LNHDA and CDR2 SQIVND (reference sequence). The CDR3 length is 15 residues. Losses at the gene ends were 3 bases for V and 4 bases for J; bases not matched to a gene: 5. The CDR3 spells CASSITGGAPDTQYF. CDR3 bases: TGTGCCAGTAGTATTACAGGGGGCGCCCCAGATACGCAGTATTTT.

This clonotype was detected ten times or more. The chain has TRBV5-6 and TRBJ2-7; 7 bases align to TRBD1. From germline, CDR1 is SGHDT and CDR2 YYEEEE. V dropped 4 bases and J dropped 5; count of bases not matched to a gene: 6. The CDR3 contains 13 residues. The CDR3 protein is CASSLTGHDEQYF. In DNA, the CDR3 is TGTGCCAGCAGCCTGACAGGGCATGACGAGCAGTACTTC.

This clonotype was seen ten or more times. The CDR3 is CASSSRDQPQHF. CDR3 in DNA: TGTGCCAGCAGTTCCCGGGATCAGCCCCAGCATTTT. V usage is TRBV12-3 or TRBV12-4 and J usage is TRBJ1-5; D is unresolved. Trimming cost V 4 bases and J 5 bases, with 6 bases left between them. CDR3 length: 12 amino acids.

This clonotype came up a few times. At one end, the junction sequence differs from germline, possibly due to a read error. V gene TRBV20-1 combines with J gene TRBJ1-4, with D uncertain. The CDR3 contains 15 residues. Germline V gene data show CDR1 as DFQATT and CDR2 as SNEGSKA (reference sequence). The CDR3 protein is CCASFPASTNEKLFF. The CDR3 DNA sequence: TGCTGTGCTAGTTTCCCGGCGTCAACTAATGAAAAACTGTTTTTT.

This clonotype was seen repeatedly, ten times or more. J is TRBJ2-7 and V is TRBV10-3, with D uncertain. The germline V gene encodes CDR1 ENHRY and CDR2 SYGVKD. V was shortened by 3 bases and J by 4 bases, with 10 bases between the two germline ends. The CDR3 has 13 residues. The CDR3 DNA is TGTGCCATCAGTGAAGGCCAAACTTACGAGCAGTACTTC. Residues: CAISEGQTYEQYF.

This clonotype was recorded a few times. The chain carries TRBV29-1 and TRBJ2-1; TRBD2 matches at 9 bases. There are 15 residues in the CDR3. The V segment lost 4 bases and the J segment 0 bases; nucleotides outside the gene matches: 4. Germline V gene sequence: CDR1 SQVTM, CDR2 ANQGSEA. CDR3 sequence (DNA): TGCAGCGTTGGGCTAGCGGGGATCTCCTACAATGAGCAGTTCTTC. Protein product: CSVGLAGISYNEQFF.

In this sample, this clonotype turned up many times. The V and J genes are TRBV20-1 and TRBJ2-7, with D possibly TRBD1 on 6 matching bases. This CDR3 has 14 amino acids. V shed 3 bases and J shed 3 bases, with 15 bases lying between them. Germline CDR1 reads DFQATT; CDR2 reads SNEGSKA (reference sequence). The CDR3 spells CSARGIQGVYEQYF. Here the CDR3 DNA reads TGCAGTGCTAGGGGGATACAGGGCGTCTACGAGCAGTACTTC.